This T cell receptor (beta chain) was profiled in a study of a mutant IDH1 vaccine in newly diagnosed glioma. Stated time point: week 23, last vaccination. The vaccine gave 300 ug of a 20-mer mutant IDH1 peptide subcutaneously per dose. J was trimmed by 8 bases and V by 6 bases; bases with no gene match: 9. Germline values: CDR1 WNHNN, CDR2 SYGVQD (reference sequence). This CDR3 has 14 amino acids. With respect to this clone: Antigen: not known.

Using immunoSEQ multiplex PCR, the repertoire was profiled, and TCRdb retains in-frame clones only, with some absent. Of tens of thousands of clones listed, about four fifths are singletons. This sequence was found in a man between 35 and 55 years old with glioma. The J gene is TRBJ2-1, the V gene TRBV10-1, with 8 bases that match TRBD2. Specimen: PBMCs, collected from a glioma patient whose treatment included an IDH1 peptide vaccine. The CDR3 nucleotides read TGCGCCAGCAGCCCGGGACTAGGGCCTTATGAGCAGTTCTTC. Protein: CASSPGLGPYEQFF.